This T cell receptor beta chain is from a study of T cell responses to AZD1222 COVID-19 vaccine. Study details: Researchers grouped second doses given at about 4 or about 12 weeks into one pool.

Overall study results and limits: Donors were largely white British and mainly female; clonal diversity was possibly underestimated.

V lost 6 bases, J lost 6 bases, and 12 bases lay in between. This CDR3 contains 12 residues. Germline V gene lookup returns CDR1 KGHSH and CDR2 LQKENI. About this clone: No antigen is known for it.

Assay: immunoSEQ multiplex PCR; the TCRdb copy retains only in-frame clones and omits some. Counted here are 75,000 to 100,000 clones, roughly 91% occurring once; the ten biggest clones make up around 7%. The chain joins TRBV18 to TRBJ2-7; D gene unclear. This sequence originates from an adult in good health. Here the sequenced sample was peripheral blood, taken on day 0 of AZD1222 vaccination. The DNA of the CDR3 is TGTGCCAGCTCCCCTTCGAGGCTCGAGCAGTACTTC. It codes for CASSPSRLEQYF.